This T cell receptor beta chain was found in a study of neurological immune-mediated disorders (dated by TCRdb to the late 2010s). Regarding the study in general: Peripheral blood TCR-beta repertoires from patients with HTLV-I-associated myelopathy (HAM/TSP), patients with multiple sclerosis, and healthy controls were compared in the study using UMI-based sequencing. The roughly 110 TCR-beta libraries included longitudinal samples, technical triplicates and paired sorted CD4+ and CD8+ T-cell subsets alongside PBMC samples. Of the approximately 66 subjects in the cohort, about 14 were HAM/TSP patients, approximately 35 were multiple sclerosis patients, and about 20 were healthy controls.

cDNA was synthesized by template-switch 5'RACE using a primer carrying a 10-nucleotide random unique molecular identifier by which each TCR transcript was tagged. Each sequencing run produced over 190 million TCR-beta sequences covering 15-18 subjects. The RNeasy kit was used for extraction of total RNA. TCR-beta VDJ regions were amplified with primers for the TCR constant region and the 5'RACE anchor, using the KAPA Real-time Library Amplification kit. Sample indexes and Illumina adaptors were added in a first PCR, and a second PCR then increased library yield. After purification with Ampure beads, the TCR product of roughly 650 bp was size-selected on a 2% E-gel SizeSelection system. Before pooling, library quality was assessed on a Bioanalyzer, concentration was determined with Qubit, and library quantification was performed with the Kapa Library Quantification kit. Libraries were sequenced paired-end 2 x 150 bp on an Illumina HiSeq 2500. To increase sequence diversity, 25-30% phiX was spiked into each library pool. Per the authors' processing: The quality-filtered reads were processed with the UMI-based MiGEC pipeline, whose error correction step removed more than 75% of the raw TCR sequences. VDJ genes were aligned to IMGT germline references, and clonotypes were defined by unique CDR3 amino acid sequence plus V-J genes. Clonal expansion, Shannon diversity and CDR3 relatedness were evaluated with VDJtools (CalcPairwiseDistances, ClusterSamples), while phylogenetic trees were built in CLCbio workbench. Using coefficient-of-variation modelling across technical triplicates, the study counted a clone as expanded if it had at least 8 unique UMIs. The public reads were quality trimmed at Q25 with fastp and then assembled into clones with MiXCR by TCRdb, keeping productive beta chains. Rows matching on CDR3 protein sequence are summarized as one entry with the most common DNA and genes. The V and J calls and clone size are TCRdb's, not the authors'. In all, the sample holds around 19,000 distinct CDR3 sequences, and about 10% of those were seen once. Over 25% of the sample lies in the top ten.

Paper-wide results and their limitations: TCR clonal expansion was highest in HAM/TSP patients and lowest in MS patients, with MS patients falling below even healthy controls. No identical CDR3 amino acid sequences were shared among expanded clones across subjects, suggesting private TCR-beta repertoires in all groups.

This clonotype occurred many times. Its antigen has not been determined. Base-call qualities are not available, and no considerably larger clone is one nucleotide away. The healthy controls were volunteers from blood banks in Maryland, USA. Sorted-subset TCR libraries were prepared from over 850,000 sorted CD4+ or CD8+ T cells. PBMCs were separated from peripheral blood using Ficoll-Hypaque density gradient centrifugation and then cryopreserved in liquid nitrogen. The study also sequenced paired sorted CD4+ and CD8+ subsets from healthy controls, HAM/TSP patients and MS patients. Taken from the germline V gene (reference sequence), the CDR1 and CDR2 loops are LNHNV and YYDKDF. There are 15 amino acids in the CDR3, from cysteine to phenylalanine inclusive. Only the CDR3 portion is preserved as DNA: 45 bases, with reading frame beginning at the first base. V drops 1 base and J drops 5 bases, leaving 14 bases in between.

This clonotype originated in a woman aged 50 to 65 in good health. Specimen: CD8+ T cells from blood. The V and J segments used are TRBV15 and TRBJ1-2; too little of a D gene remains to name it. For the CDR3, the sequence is CATSRAASPGYGYTF. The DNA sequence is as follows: TGTGCCACCAGCAGAGCCGCAAGCCCTGGGTATGGCTACACCTTC.